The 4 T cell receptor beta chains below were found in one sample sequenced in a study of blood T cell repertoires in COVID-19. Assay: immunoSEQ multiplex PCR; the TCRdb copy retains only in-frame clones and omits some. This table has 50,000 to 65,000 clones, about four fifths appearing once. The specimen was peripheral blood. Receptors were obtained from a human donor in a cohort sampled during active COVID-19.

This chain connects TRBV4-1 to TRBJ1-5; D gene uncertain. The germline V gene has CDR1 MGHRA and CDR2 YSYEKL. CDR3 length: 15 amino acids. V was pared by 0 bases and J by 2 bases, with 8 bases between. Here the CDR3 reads CASSQDPEGNQPQHF. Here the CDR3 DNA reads TGCGCCAGCAGCCAAGATCCGGAGGGCAATCAGCCCCAGCATTTT.

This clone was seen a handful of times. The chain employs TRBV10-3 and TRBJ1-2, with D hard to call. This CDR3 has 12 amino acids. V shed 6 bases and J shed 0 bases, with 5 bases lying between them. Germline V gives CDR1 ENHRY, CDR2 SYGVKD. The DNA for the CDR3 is TGTGCCATCAGCCCCACTAACTATGGCTACACCTTC. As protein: CAISPTNYGYTF.

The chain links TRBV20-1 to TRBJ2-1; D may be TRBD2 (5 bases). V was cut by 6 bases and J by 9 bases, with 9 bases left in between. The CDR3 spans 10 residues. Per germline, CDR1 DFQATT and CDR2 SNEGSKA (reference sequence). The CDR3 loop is CSAARGEQFF. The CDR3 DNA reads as TGCAGTGCGGCCCGGGGTGAGCAGTTCTTC.

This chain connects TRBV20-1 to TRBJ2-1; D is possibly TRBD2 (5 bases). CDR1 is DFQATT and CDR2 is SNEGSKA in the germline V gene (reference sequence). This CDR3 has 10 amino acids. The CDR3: CSALRDEQFF. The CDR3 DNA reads TGCAGCGCGTTGAGGGATGAGCAGTTCTTC.